These T cell receptor beta chains were read from a single sample in a study of CXCR3-negative and CXCR3-positive naive CD8 T cells. After re-calling the 5' RACE reads, TCRdb lists one entry per CDR3 protein, DNA absent. This repertoire includes about 63,000 distinct CDR3 sequences. The sequencing sample was made of naive CXCR3+ CD8+ T cells from blood. Receptors originate from a human donor in good health. Some clones in this sample may be carry-over from other donors' samples. Each CDR3 is given with its conserved first and last residue. The order of the fields is clone size, V gene, J gene, CDR3 protein. Only some rows state a clone size, as once, few, many or a class for expanded clones.

size: .
V: TRBV13
J: TRBJ1-2
CDR3: CASSEPTGDGYTF

size: .
V: TRBV5-1
J: TRBJ2-3
CDR3: CASSYQASTDTQYF

size: .
V: TRBV5-1
J: TRBJ2-1
CDR3: CASSLERTANEQFF

size: .
V: TRBV29-1
J: TRBJ2-7
CDR3: CSVETGQGYEQYF

size: .
V: TRBV29-1
J: TRBJ2-4
CDR3: CSVEVVGVADIQYF

size: .
V: TRBV9
J: TRBJ2-3
CDR3: CASSVEGGDTQYF

size: .
V: TRBV20-1
J: TRBJ2-3
CDR3: CSARDVGGGYTDTQYF

size: .
V: TRBV29-1
J: TRBJ1-2
CDR3: CSVGSGAYGYTF

size: .
V: TRBV28
J: TRBJ2-7
CDR3: CASTGGTGGNEQYF

size: .
V: TRBV28
J: TRBJ2-7
CDR3: CASSLIPGQGDYEQYF

size: .
V: TRBV7-9
J: TRBJ1-1
CDR3: CASSEGQGMNTEAFF

size: .
V: TRBV11-3
J: TRBJ2-3
CDR3: CASSLRDSGAGDTQYF

size: .
V: TRBV29-1
J: TRBJ2-7
CDR3: CSVLGGQGPSSYEQYF

size: .
V: TRBV20-1
J: TRBJ2-5
CDR3: CSARGSGLPWTQYF

size: .
V: TRBV29-1
J: TRBJ1-2
CDR3: CSVEEGVRGYTF

size: .
V: TRBV6-5
J: TRBJ2-1
CDR3: CASSYLAGGYNEQFF

size: .
V: TRBV11-2
J: TRBJ2-7
CDR3: CASSFMLAGSSYEQYF

size: .
V: TRBV5-1
J: TRBJ1-5
CDR3: CASSLSGTESNQPQHF

size: .
V: TRBV30
J: TRBJ2-2
CDR3: CAWSGGLAGVAGELFF

size: .
V: TRBV2
J: TRBJ2-3
CDR3: CASSGSATTASTDTQYF

size: .
V: TRBV27
J: TRBJ2-7
CDR3: CAISLTGLYEQYF

size: .
V: TRBV6-2/TRBV6-3
J: TRBJ2-1
CDR3: CASSKGNEQFF

size: .
V: TRBV27
J: TRBJ2-1
CDR3: CASREDYSNEQFF

size: medium-sized
V: TRBV7-9
J: TRBJ2-2
CDR3: CASSLGPVTNTGELFF

size: .
V: TRBV7-9
J: TRBJ2-7
CDR3: CASSTPEGLAGQQYF

size: .
V: TRBV20-1
J: TRBJ1-3
CDR3: CSARGLPTGNTIYF

size: .
V: TRBV7-9
J: TRBJ1-1
CDR3: CASSATGSAEAFF